This is a list of T cell receptor beta chains from one sample in a study of T cell responses to AZD1222 COVID-19 vaccine. Profiling relied on immunoSEQ multiplex PCR, and the TCRdb table lists in-frame clones only, not all of them. The top ten hold around 8% of the sample, which has about 99,000 clones, 90% to 95% seen once. The sequenced sample was peripheral blood, obtained 28 days after the second AZD1222 dose. The receptors stem from an adult who received the AZD1222 COVID-19 vaccine. The CDR3 runs from the conserved cysteine through the conserved F or W. The D gene is left open where the match is weak. The listing skips clone size in some rows; elsewhere it reads once, few, many or a size class.

v_gene	abundance	len	d_gene	j_gene	CDR3aa	CDR3nt
TRBV3-1/TRBV3-2	NA	12	NA	TRBJ1-1	CASSQRGTEAFF	TGTGCCAGCAGCCAGAGGGGCACTGAAGCTTTCTTT
TRBV18	once	14	TRBD1	TRBJ1-1	CASSPGQGQTEAFF	TGTGCCAGCTCACCCGGACAGGGCCAAACTGAAGCTTTCTTT
TRBV3-1/TRBV3-2	NA	15	TRBD1	TRBJ1-1	CASSQYGQGGTEAFF	TGTGCCAGCAGCCAATACGGACAGGGAGGGACTGAAGCTTTCTTT
TRBV6-5	NA	13	NA	TRBJ2-5	CASIRDAEETQYF	TGTGCCAGCATTCGGGACGCCGAAGAGACCCAGTACTTC
TRBV28	NA	15	NA	TRBJ1-4	CASSFRGSSNEKLFF	TGTGCCAGCAGTTTCAGGGGCTCATCTAATGAAAAACTGTTTTTT
TRBV30	NA	16	TRBD1	TRBJ2-7	CAWRAKPGQEYYEQYF	TGTGCCTGGAGAGCGAAACCGGGACAGGAGTACTACGAGCAGTACTTC
TRBV30	once	15	NA	TRBJ1-3	CARGADGLSGNTIYF	TGTGCCCGGGGGGCGGACGGACTATCTGGAAACACCATATATTTT
TRBV19	NA	14	TRBD1	TRBJ2-2	CATKDRATTGELFF	TGTGCCACCAAGGACAGGGCGACCACCGGGGAGCTGTTTTTT
TRBV6-5	NA	14	NA	TRBJ1-5	CASQGQVSNQPQHF	TGTGCCAGCCAAGGGCAGGTTAGCAATCAGCCCCAGCATTTT
TRBV5-6	NA	12	NA	TRBJ2-7	CASSLGLYEQYF	TGTGCCAGCAGCTTGGGTCTTTACGAGCAGTACTTC
TRBV9	NA	15	TRBD2	TRBJ2-3	CASSVAGGGADTQYF	TGTGCCAGCAGCGTAGCGGGAGGTGGGGCAGATACGCAGTATTTT
TRBV5-5	once	14	TRBD1	TRBJ2-5	CASSRGQGLETQYF	TGTGCCAGCAGCAGGGGACAGGGTTTGGAGACCCAGTACTTC
TRBV27	NA	15	NA	TRBJ1-3	CASKRSTSSGNTIYF	TGTGCCAGCAAGAGATCGACCTCCTCTGGAAACACCATATATTTT
TRBV10-2	NA	13	TRBD2	TRBJ2-1	CASSETSPREQFF	TGCGCCAGCAGCGAGACTAGCCCTAGGGAGCAGTTCTTC
TRBV28	NA	16	TRBD1	TRBJ1-1	CASPPQGALTHTEAFF	TGTGCCAGCCCGCCACAGGGGGCGCTTACGCACACTGAAGCTTTCTTT
TRBV7-9	NA	15	NA	TRBJ2-1	CASSAAGAAYNEQFF	TGTGCCAGCAGCGCGGCGGGGGCTGCCTACAATGAGCAGTTCTTC
TRBV7-9	NA	18	NA	TRBJ2-7	CASSLVLRGSVVSYEQYF	TGTGCCAGCAGCTTAGTTTTGCGGGGAAGCGTTGTCTCCTACGAGCAGTACTTC
TRBV24-1	NA	14	TRBD1	TRBJ2-5	CASAGTGSQETQYF	TGTGCCAGCGCCGGGACAGGGTCCCAAGAGACCCAGTACTTC
TRBV5-1	NA	13	NA	TRBJ2-7	CASSLEVGQEQYF	TGCGCCAGCAGCTTGGAGGTGGGGCAAGAGCAGTACTTC
TRBV7-8	once	14	NA	TRBJ2-7	CASSPNRVGYEQYF	TGTGCCAGCAGCCCCAACAGGGTCGGCTACGAGCAGTACTTC
TRBV25-1	once	14	NA	TRBJ2-7	CASSESGVSYEQYF	TGTGCCAGCAGTGAATCGGGGGTCAGCTACGAGCAGTACTTC
TRBV27	NA	15	NA	TRBJ2-7	CASSFSHRDSYEQYF	TGTGCCAGCAGTTTTTCCCACAGAGACTCCTACGAGCAGTACTTC
TRBV27	NA	14	NA	TRBJ1-3	CASSLGPSGNTIYF	TGTGCCAGCAGTTTGGGTCCTTCTGGAAACACCATATATTTT
TRBV24-1	NA	16	TRBD1	TRBJ1-5	CATSDPTGTDNQPQHF	TGTGCCACCAGTGACCCGACCGGGACAGACAATCAGCCCCAGCATTTT
TRBV4-1	NA	17	TRBD2	TRBJ2-7	CASSQGTASGGSYEQYF	TGCGCCAGCAGCCAAGGAACTGCTAGCGGGGGGTCCTACGAGCAGTACTTC
TRBV10-3	NA	12	NA	TRBJ2-1	CAIGGVPNEQFF	TGTGCCATCGGAGGGGTCCCCAATGAGCAGTTCTTC
TRBV28	NA	14	TRBD2	TRBJ2-1	CASFTGSGSNEQFF	TGTGCCAGCTTCACCGGTAGCGGGAGCAATGAGCAGTTCTTC
TRBV5-1	NA	16	NA	TRBJ1-1	CASSFEVTALNTEAFF	TGCGCCAGCAGCTTTGAAGTAACAGCCCTGAACACTGAAGCTTTCTTT